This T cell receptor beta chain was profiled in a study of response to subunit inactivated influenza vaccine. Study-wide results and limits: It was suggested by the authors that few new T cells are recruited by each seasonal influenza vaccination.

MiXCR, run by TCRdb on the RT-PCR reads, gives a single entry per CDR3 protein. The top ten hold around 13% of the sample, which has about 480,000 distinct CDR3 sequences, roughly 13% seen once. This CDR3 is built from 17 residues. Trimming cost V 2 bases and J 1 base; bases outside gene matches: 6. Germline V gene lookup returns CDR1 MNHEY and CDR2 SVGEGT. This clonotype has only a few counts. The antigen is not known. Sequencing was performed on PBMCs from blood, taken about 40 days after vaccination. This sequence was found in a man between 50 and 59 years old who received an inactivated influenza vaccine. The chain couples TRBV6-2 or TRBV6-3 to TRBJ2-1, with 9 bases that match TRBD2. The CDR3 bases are TGTGCCAGCAGTTACGCCCCGGGACTAGCTTCCTACAATGAGCAGTTCTTC. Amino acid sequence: CASSYAPGLASYNEQFF.